This T cell receptor (beta chain) appears in the sequencing data of a study of graft-versus-host responses after intestinal transplantation. Concerning this clone: What it recognizes is unknown.

Germline CDR1 reads LNHDA; CDR2 reads SQIVND (reference sequence). The CDR3 totals 15 residues. The ends lost 4 bases at V and 0 bases at J; junction bases unmatched: 0. The assay was immunoSEQ multiplex PCR, and TCRdb's table has in-frame clones only and misses some. The table includes fewer than 60,000 clones, 70% to 85% detected once. The starting material was unstimulated CD4+ T cells sorted from spleen or lymph node cells, obtained before transplant. V gene TRBV19 combines with J gene TRBJ2-2; TRBD1 matches 9 bases. This receptor was identified in a human donor who was the organ donor for an intestinal transplant. CDR3 DNA: TGTGCCAGTAGTAGACAGGGGGCGAACACCGGGGAGCTGTTTTTT. As protein: CASSRQGANTGELFF.